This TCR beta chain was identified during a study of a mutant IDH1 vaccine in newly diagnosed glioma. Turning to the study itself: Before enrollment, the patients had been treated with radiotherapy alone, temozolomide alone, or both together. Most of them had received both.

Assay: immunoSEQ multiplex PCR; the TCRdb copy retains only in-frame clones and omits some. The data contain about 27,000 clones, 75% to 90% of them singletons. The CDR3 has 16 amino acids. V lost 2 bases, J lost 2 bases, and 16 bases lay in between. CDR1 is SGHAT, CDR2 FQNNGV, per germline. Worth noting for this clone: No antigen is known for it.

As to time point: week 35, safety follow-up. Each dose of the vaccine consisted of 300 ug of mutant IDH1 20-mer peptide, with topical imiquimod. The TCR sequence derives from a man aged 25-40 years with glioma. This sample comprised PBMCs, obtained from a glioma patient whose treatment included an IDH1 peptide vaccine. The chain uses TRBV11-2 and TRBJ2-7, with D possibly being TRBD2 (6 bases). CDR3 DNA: TGTGCCAGCAGCTTATCTCCCGCGGGGTTCACCTACGAGCAGTACTTC. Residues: CASSLSPAGFTYEQYF.